One and the same sample provided the 3 T cell receptor beta chains below, sequenced in a study of technical replicates of blood from a handful of donors (dated by TCRdb to 2015 to 2018). The library relied on the immunoSEQ multiplex PCR assay. TCRdb retrieved this table from immuneACCESS and kept in-frame rearrangements only. Not all clones are present; in checked studies, unresolved V genes account for under half, and no reason is known for the remainder. The sample profile shows tens of thousands of clones; almost 99% of them were found once. The ten largest clones take up approximately 0.21% of the sample. Input material: T cells isolated from PBMCs. Every receptor here comes from a human donor in good health.

The V gene is TRBV7-8, the J gene TRBJ1-1; D perhaps matches TRBD1 (5 bases). V was trimmed by 7 bases and J by 4 bases, leaving 10 bases between them. The CDR3 length is 12 residues. In germline, CDR1 is SGHVS, CDR2 FQNEAQ. CDR3: CASTGGGTEAFF. The CDR3 DNA is TGTGCCAGCACCGGGGGTGGCACTGAAGCTTTCTTT.

Only one count was recorded for this clone. V gene TRBV11-3 combines with J gene TRBJ2-5, with 9 bases fitting TRBD2. This CDR3 is 15 amino acids long. V shed 5 bases, J shed 2 bases, and the junction held 6 bases outside the gene matches. Germline lookup yields CDR1 SGHNT and CDR2 YENEEA. The CDR3 is CASSLLAGSQETQYF. The CDR3 nucleotides are TGTGCCAGCAGCCTCCTAGCGGGAAGTCAAGAGACCCAGTACTTC.

The chain uses TRBV7-9 and TRBJ2-7, with 10 bases identical to TRBD1. The J segment lost 4 bases and the V segment lost 6 bases, leaving 3 bases of the junction unmatched. The germline V gene has CDR1 SEHNR and CDR2 FQNEAQ (reference sequence). CDR3 length: 13 amino acids. The CDR3 sequence: CASRGDRGYEQYF. CDR3 bases: TGTGCCAGCAGGGGGGACAGGGGTTACGAGCAGTACTTC.